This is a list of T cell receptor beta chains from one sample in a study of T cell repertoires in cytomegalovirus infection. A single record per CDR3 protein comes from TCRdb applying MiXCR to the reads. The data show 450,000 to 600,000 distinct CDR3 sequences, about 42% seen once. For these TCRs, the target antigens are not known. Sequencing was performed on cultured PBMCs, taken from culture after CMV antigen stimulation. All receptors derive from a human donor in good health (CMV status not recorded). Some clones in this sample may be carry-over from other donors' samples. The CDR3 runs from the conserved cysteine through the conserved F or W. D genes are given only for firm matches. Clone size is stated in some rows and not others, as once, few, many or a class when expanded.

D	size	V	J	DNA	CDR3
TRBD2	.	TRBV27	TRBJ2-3	TGTGCCAGCAGTCCATATCCCCTGTCTAGCGGGGGGGCCTTGACAGATACGCAGTATTTT	CASSPYPLSSGGALTDTQYF
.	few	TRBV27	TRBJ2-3	TGTGCCAGCAGTTTACCCCCGGGACACGGCCCGTCAGATACGCAGTATTTT	CASSLPPGHGPSDTQYF
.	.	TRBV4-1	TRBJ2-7	TGCGCCAGCAGCCAAGCTTGGGTCTCCTACGAGCAGTACTTC	CASSQAWVSYEQYF
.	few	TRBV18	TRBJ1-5	TGTGCCAGCTCACCGGGAGGGCTCAATCAGCCCCAGCATTTT	CASSPGGLNQPQHF
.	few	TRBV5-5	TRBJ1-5	TGTGCCAGCAGCTTGATTGTAAGGGAGCCCCAGCATTTT	CASSLIVREPQHF
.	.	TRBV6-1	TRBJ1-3	TGTGCCAGCAGCCGAGTCTCGAGCTCTGGAAACACCATATATTTT	CASSRVSSSGNTIYF
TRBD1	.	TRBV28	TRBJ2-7	TGTGCCAGCAGTCCCTCCGGGACAGCCTCCTACGAGCAGTACTTC	CASSPSGTASYEQYF
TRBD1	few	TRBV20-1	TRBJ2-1	TGCAGTGCTACTCGGGACAGTGACCTTTATGAGCAGTTCTTC	CSATRDSDLYEQFF
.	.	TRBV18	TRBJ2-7	TGTGCCAGCTCACCGGGACCAGAGATTTACGAGCAGTACTTC	CASSPGPEIYEQYF
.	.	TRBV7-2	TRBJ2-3	TGTGCCAGCAGTCAGGCCGGGCCGTACACAGATACGCAGTATTTT	CASSQAGPYTDTQYF
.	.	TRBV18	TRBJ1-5	TGTGCCAGCTCACCCCCCTTGCGGGGAGGGAATCAGCCCCAGCATTTT	CASSPPLRGGNQPQHF
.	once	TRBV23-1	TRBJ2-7	TGCGCACCCAGGGGGGGAGGGCCAAATGAGCAGTACTTC	CAPRGGGPNEQYF
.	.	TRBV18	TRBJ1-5	TGTGCCAGCTCACCTCGATTGGGGGAGCCCCAGCATTTT	CASSPRLGEPQHF
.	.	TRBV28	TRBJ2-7	TGTGCCAGCAATTCCCCCCGCGGGTTTGGTTACGAGCAGTACTTC	CASNSPRGFGYEQYF
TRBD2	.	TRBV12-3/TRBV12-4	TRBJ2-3	TGTGCCAGCAGTGGGGGACTAGCCGGTTGGACAGATACGCAGTATTTT	CASSGGLAGWTDTQYF
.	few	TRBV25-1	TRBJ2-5	TGTGCCAGCAGTGGCCCCGGGGAGACCCAGTACTTC	CASSGPGETQYF
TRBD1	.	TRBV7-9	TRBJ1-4	TGTGCCAGCAGCCGCCAGCAGTCCAACCGACGAACAGGGGTCGCTGAAAAACTGTTTTTT	CASSRQQSNRRTGVAEKLFF
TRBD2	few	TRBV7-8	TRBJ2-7	TGTGCCAGCAGCCACGGGAGGGCCGGGAACGAGCAGTACTTC	CASSHGRAGNEQYF